What follows is one T cell receptor beta chain and its context. A few counts support this clone. Its antigen specificity is not known. No base qualities exist here, and no much larger clone lies one base off it. From each donor, a single peripheral blood sample of about 110 mL on average was drawn into heparinised tubes. A BD FACSAria II was used to sort naive, central memory, regulatory and stem cell-like memory CD4+ T cells with a panel that included CD45RO, CCR7, CD25, CD127, CD95 and CD27. All sorted populations exceeded 98% purity. PBMCs were separated immediately by Lymphoprep density gradient centrifugation and were stained directly, without being cultured. So that batch effects would be minimized, each experiment stained and sorted samples in pairs, pairing one healthy donor with one patient. These data come from a study of beta chain features in type 1 diabetes (dated 2018 in TCRdb). For the study in its entirety: Mean age, gender distribution, total cell number and subset yield did not differ between patients and healthy donors. In the study, TCRB repertoires of sorted circulating CD4+ T cell subsets from recently diagnosed type 1 diabetes patients were compared with those of matched healthy donors. A total of some 100,000,000 sorted cells were examined across all samples, and the number of cells per subset was strongly correlated with RNA yield. Regulatory and stem cell-like memory subsets were isolated from only 8 patients and roughly eight healthy donors, whereas naive and central memory subsets came from all 28 donors. Paper-wide results and their limitations: PCR might favor shorter templates, but patient and control samples were amplified and corrected together, so any skew would affect both groups equally. Naive, central memory and regulatory TCRB repertoires appeared more similar among patients than among healthy donors. Because the HLA sub-analyses included only small numbers of individuals, any influence of HLA type on TCRB rearrangement was left unresolved. At VDJ recombination sites, type 1 diabetes patients had fewer insertions and more deleted nucleotides, which implies abnormalities in thymic rearrangement. Type 1 diabetes patients showed a moderate but significant shortening of TCRB CDR3 length in all four CD4+ subsets. Because cDNA was sequenced instead of genomic DNA, activated cells with high expression could be over-represented, although the groups did not differ in activation or CD3 levels.

All of the isolated RNA was reverse transcribed with the High Capacity cDNA Reverse Transcription Kit, so expressed TCRB transcripts were sequenced. Deep immunoSEQ sequencing was performed on naive, central memory and regulatory T cell samples, with an average of around 3.4 million total reads per sample. After sorted cells were lysed in RLT buffer, RNA was extracted with DNase-treated RNeasy Micro or Mini kits, with the choice depending on cell number. Each cell subset was processed separately to prevent cross-contamination, with patient and healthy donor samples processed together. The immunoSEQ multiplex PCR was used to amplify TCRB sequences from cDNA, generating 87-bp fragments that spanned the CDR3 region. Amplicons were sequenced on the Illumina HiSeq platform. In the source study's methods: PCR bias was computationally corrected using synthetic template baselines, reads within Hamming distance 2 were collapsed, and singletons that could not be merged were discarded. By aligning reads against IMGT, V, D and J genes, CDR3 length, and insertions or deletions at six rearrangement sites were assigned. Within each subset, clonotype counts were normalized to the number of sorted cells before true diversity and Gini coefficients were calculated with the tcR R package. The overlap coefficient, calculated on TCRB nucleotide sequences, was used to quantify repertoire sharing. Out-of-frame TCRB sequences from naive cells were analyzed as a proxy for the pre-selection repertoire. This is the immuneACCESS table as TCRdb keeps it, with only in-frame sequences that have V and J called. A part of the clones is gone; compared with another copy, unresolved V genes explain less than half, and the rest is unexplained. V, J and clone size were drawn from that table, and D and trimming were deduced from the DNA. The sample yields a few hundred thousand clones; around 20% were counted once. The ten largest clones take up 0.028% of the sample.

Its CDR3 holds 13 amino acids, cysteine through phenylalanine. The entry retains the CDR3 DNA only, 39 bases that are in frame from base 1. CDR1 and CDR2 are read off the germline V gene as SGHTA and FQGNSA. The junction carries 11 bases between V and J, which are trimmed by 1 base and 8 bases respectively. The source material was naive CD4+ T cells from blood. Sample cell subset or site, as interpreted from the label and publication: true naive CD4+ T cells. This clonotype was sampled from a woman in her thirties or forties with type 1 diabetes. Rearrangement joined TRBV7-2 to TRBJ1-2; a weak D assignment points to TRBD1 (5 bases agree). The sequenced DNA is TGTGCCAGCAGCTTAGATGGGGGGAAAGGCTACACCTTC. Its translation reads: CASSLDGGKGYTF.